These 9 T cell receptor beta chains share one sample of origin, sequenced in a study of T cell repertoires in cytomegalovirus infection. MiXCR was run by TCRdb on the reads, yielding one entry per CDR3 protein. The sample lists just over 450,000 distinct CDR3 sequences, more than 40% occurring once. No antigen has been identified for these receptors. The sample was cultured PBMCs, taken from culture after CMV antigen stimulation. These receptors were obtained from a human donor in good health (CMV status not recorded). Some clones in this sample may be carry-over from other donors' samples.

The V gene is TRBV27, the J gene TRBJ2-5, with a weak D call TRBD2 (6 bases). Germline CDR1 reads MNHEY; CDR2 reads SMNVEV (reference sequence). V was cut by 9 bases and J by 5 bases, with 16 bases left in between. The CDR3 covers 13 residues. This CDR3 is CASRLVGKETQYF. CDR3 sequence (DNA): TGTGCCAGTAGACTAGTGGGGAAGGAGACCCAGTACTTC.

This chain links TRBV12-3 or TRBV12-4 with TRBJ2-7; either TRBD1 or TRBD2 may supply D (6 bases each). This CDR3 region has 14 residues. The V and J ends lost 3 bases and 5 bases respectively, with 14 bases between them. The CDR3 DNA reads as TGTGCCAGCAGTTTTAGGGGGGCCCCAGACGAGCAGTACTTC. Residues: CASSFRGAPDEQYF.

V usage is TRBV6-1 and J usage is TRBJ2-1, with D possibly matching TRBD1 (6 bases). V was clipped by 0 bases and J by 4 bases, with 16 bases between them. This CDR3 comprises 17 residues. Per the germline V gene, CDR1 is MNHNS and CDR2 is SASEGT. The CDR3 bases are TGTGCCAGCAGTGAAGCGCTCACAGGACAGCCTTACAATGAGCAGTTCTTC. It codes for CASSEALTGQPYNEQFF.

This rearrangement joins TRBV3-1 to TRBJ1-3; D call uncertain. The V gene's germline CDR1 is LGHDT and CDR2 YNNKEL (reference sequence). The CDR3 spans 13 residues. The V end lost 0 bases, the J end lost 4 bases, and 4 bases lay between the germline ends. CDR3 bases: TGTGCCAGCAGCCAAGAGGGAGGAAACACCATATATTTT. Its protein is CASSQEGGNTIYF.

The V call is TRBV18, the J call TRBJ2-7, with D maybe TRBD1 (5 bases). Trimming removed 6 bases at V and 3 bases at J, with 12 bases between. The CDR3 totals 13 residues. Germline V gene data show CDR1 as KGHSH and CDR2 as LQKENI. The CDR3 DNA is TGTGCCAGCTCCCCGGCAGGGCGCTACGAGCAGTACTTC. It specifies CASSPAGRYEQYF.

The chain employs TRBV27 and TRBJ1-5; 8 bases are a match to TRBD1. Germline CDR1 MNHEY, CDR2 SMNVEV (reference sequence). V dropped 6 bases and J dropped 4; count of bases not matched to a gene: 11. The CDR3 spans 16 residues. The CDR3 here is CASSLEPGTGNQPQHF. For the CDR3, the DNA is TGTGCCAGCAGCCTTGAGCCCGGGACAGGTAATCAGCCCCAGCATTTT.

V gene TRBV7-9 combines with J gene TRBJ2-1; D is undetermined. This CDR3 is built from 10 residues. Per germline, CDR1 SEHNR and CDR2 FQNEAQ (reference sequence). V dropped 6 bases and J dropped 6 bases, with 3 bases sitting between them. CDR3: CASSINEQFF. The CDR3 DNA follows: TGTGCCAGCAGTATCAATGAGCAGTTCTTC.

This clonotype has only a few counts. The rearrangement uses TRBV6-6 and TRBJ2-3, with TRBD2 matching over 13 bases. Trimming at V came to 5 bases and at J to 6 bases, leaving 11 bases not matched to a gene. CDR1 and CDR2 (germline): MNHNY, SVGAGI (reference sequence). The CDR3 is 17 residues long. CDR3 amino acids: CASSPQPGTSGMDTQYF. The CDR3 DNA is TGTGCCAGCAGTCCACAGCCCGGGACTAGCGGGATGGATACGCAGTATTTT.

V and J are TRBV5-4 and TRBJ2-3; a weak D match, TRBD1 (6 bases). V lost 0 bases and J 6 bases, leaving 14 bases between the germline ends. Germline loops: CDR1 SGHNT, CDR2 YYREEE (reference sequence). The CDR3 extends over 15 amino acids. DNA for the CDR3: TGTGCCAGCAGCTTGGATCTTCAGGGGCCGGATACGCAGTATTTT. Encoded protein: CASSLDLQGPDTQYF.